These 21 T cell receptor beta chains were all obtained from the same sample, sequenced in a study of blood T cell repertoires in COVID-19. The method was immunoSEQ multiplex PCR; TCRdb's version includes in-frame clones alone and lacks a portion of them. The sample has 200,000 to 250,000 clones; around four fifths are singletons. The sample taken for sequencing was peripheral blood. These receptors came from a young man with active or convalescent COVID-19.

This rearrangement joins TRBV2 to TRBJ1-2; D uncertain. CDR1 is SNHLY and CDR2 is FYNNEI in the germline V gene. The CDR3 length is 13 residues. As DNA, the CDR3 is TGTGCTACGGTCACCTTAAGGACGGGGGGCTACACCTTC. Encoded protein: CATVTLRTGGYTF.

The chain couples TRBV5-8 to TRBJ2-2; D perhaps matches TRBD2 (6 bases). Germline assignment: CDR1 SGHTS and CDR2 YDEGEE. The CDR3 runs to 15 residues. V was trimmed by 4 bases and J by 1 base, leaving 11 bases between them. The CDR3 region has the DNA TGTGCCAGCAGCCGTTTCGGGGGGAACACCGGGGAGCTGTTTTTT. It is translated as CASSRFGGNTGELFF.

This chain uses TRBV24-1 with TRBJ2-3, with 9 bases that match TRBD2. V shed 9 bases and J 2 bases; nucleotides not matched to a gene: 5. Germline CDR1 reads KGHDR; CDR2 reads SFDVKD. The CDR3 totals 14 residues. In nucleotides, the CDR3 is TGTGCCACCGTAGCGGGGGTCACCACAGATACGCAGTATTTT. This codes for CATVAGVTTDTQYF.

The gene calls are TRBV12-5 and TRBJ1-1; D call uncertain. The germline V gene encodes CDR1 LGHNT and CDR2 FRNRAP. V lost 5 bases and J lost 7, with 11 bases in between. The length of the CDR3 is 12 residues. Here the CDR3 reads CASGLTPGEAFF. The CDR3 region has the DNA TGTGCTAGTGGTCTCACCCCCGGTGAAGCTTTCTTT.

Only one count was recorded for this clone. The chain uses TRBV20-1 and TRBJ2-3, with 9 bases aligning to TRBD2. Germline V gene sequence: CDR1 DFQATT, CDR2 SNEGSKA (reference sequence). J lost 2 bases, V lost 3 bases, and 6 bases had no gene match. CDR3 length equals 15 residues. Written as DNA, the CDR3 is TGCAGTGCTAGTTCCCTAGCGGGATACACAGATACGCAGTATTTT. The encoded protein is CSASSLAGYTDTQYF.

In nucleotides, the CDR3 is TGCGCCAGCAGCCAGGATGTCGGACAGGGGTTTAATCAGCCCCAGCATTTT. It translates to CASSQDVGQGFNQPQHF. The chain uses TRBV4-1 and TRBJ1-5; 9 bases are a match to TRBD1. V was pared by 3 bases and J by 4 bases, with 10 bases of the junction left unmatched. Germline assignment: CDR1 MGHRA and CDR2 YSYEKL. This CDR3 spans 17 amino acids.

The chain uses TRBV30 and TRBJ1-2; no definite D call. Germline CDR1 and CDR2: GTSNPN and SVGIG (reference sequence). The CDR3 consists of 12 residues. V shed 1 base and J shed 2 bases, with 5 bases lying between them. For the CDR3, the DNA is TGTGCCTGGAGTGCGGGAAACTATGGCTACACCTTC. It yields the protein CAWSAGNYGYTF.

V is TRBV27 and J is TRBJ2-3; the match to TRBD2 covers 9 bases. J lost 2 bases, V lost 5 bases, and 11 bases had no gene match. The CDR3 contains 17 residues. CDR1 and CDR2 (germline): MNHEY, SMNVEV (reference sequence). CDR3 in amino acids: CASSDPVTSGITDTQYF. The CDR3 DNA follows: TGTGCCAGCAGTGACCCCGTGACTAGCGGAATCACAGATACGCAGTATTTT.

The V call is TRBV4-3, the J call TRBJ2-4; 9 positions agree with TRBD1. Unmatched junction bases numbered 6, after V lost 0 bases and J lost 9 bases. This CDR3 is 15 amino acids long. From germline, CDR1 is LGHNA and CDR2 YSLEER. The CDR3 loop is CASSQEPDRGVIQYF. In DNA form, the CDR3 reads TGCGCCAGCAGCCAAGAACCGGACAGGGGTGTCATTCAGTACTTC.

This CDR3 reads CSVSHDSYNEQFF. The CDR3 nucleotides are TGCAGCGTCTCACACGACTCCTACAATGAGCAGTTCTTC. The V and J genes are TRBV29-1 and TRBJ2-1; unclear D gene. Trimming removed 6 bases from V and 0 bases from J, with 9 bases in between. Germline loops: CDR1 SQVTM, CDR2 ANQGSEA. The CDR3 extends over 13 amino acids.

The rearrangement uses TRBV18 and TRBJ1-1, with TRBD1 matching over 8 bases. This CDR3 is built from 13 residues. Germline CDR1 KGHSH, CDR2 LQKENI. With 4 bases clipped from V and 3 bases from J, the junction kept 1 base outside the gene matches. CDR3 residues: CASSRQGYTEAFF. The CDR3 DNA is TGTGCCAGCTCACGACAGGGGTACACTGAAGCTTTCTTT.

V and J are TRBV28 and TRBJ1-1; no definite D call. The germline V and J ends were trimmed by 5 bases and 4 bases, with 17 bases remaining between them. Germline loops: CDR1 MDHEN, CDR2 SYDVKM. There are 15 residues in the CDR3. In DNA form, the CDR3 reads TGTGCCAGCAGTCCCTTCGGCAGGTCAGGCACTGAAGCTTTCTTT. Translating gives CASSPFGRSGTEAFF.

The rearrangement links TRBV13 to TRBJ1-3; 10 positions match TRBD1. The CDR3 is made up of 17 amino acids. V shed 4 bases, J shed 0 bases, and the junction held 6 bases outside the gene matches. Germline assignment: CDR1 PRHDT and CDR2 FYEKMQ (reference sequence). The CDR3 coding sequence is TGTGCCAGCAGCTCGACAGGGGGCTATCCCTCTGGAAACACCATATATTTT. Translation gives CASSSTGGYPSGNTIYF.

The V and J genes are TRBV5-8 and TRBJ1-2, with TRBD1 matching over 7 bases. CDR1 and CDR2 (germline): SGHTS, YDEGEE. The CDR3 totals 13 residues. The ends lost 4 bases at V and 4 bases at J; junction bases unmatched: 4. As DNA, the CDR3 is TGTGCCAGCAGCCCCAGGGGGTCCTATGGCTACACCTTC. This gives the protein CASSPRGSYGYTF.

The J gene is TRBJ2-1, the V gene TRBV6-2 or TRBV6-3; no clear D. V lost 0 bases to trimming and J lost 9 bases, with 9 bases between them. Germline values: CDR1 MNHEY, CDR2 SVGEGT. The CDR3 totals 13 residues. The CDR3 coding sequence is TGTGCCAGCAGTTACTCGTTCCAGGCTGAGCAGTTCTTC. It translates to CASSYSFQAEQFF.

The chain has TRBV9 and TRBJ1-2; 9 bases align to TRBD1. Per germline, CDR1 SGDLS and CDR2 YYNGEE. With 0 bases clipped from V and 7 bases from J, the junction kept 4 bases outside the gene matches. The CDR3 runs to 14 residues. The CDR3 protein is CASSVGDRVGGYTF. The DNA for the CDR3 is TGTGCCAGCAGCGTAGGGGACAGGGTGGGTGGCTACACCTTC. The whole variable domain, filled in from reference TRBV9 and TRBJ1-2, reads DSGVTQTPKHLITATGQRVTLRCSPRSGDLSVYWYQQSLDQGLQFLIQYYNGEERAKGNILERFSAQQFPDLHSELNLSSLELGDSALYFCASSVGDRVGGYTFGSGTRLTVV.

This clone was detected a few times. The rearrangement joins TRBV19 to TRBJ1-5; no firm D call. Trimming removed 3 bases at V and 7 bases at J, with 13 bases between. The germline CDR1 and CDR2 sequences are LNHDA and SQIVND (reference sequence). CDR3 size: 14 residues. This CDR3 is CASSIGGLGQPQHF. The CDR3 DNA sequence: TGTGCCAGTAGTATTGGAGGGTTAGGGCAGCCCCAGCATTTT.

The V and J genes are TRBV4-2 and TRBJ2-1, with TRBD2 matching over 10 bases. V was clipped by 2 bases and J by 10 bases; unmatched bases: 8. Looked up from germline, CDR1 is LGHNA and CDR2 is YNFKEQ. This CDR3 has 15 residues. CDR3 sequence: CASSQQSGGAGEQFF. The DNA for the CDR3 is TGTGCCAGCAGCCAACAAAGCGGGGGGGCAGGGGAGCAGTTCTTC.

The rearrangement links TRBV9 to TRBJ2-1, with 13 positions matching TRBD2. The CDR3 sequence is 17 residues long. Germline V gene sequence: CDR1 SGDLS, CDR2 YYNGEE. V was clipped by 4 bases and J by 8 bases; unmatched bases: 12. CDR3 DNA sequence: TGTGCCAGCAGCCTCGAAGGACTAGCGGGAGATTACGATGAGCAGTTCTTC. Its translation is CASSLEGLAGDYDEQFF.

The V and J genes are TRBV30 and TRBJ2-2; D unclear. The CDR3 is 11 amino acids. CDR1 GTSNPN and CDR2 SVGIG come from the germline V gene (reference sequence). The germline V and J ends were trimmed by 2 bases and 5 bases, with 3 bases remaining between them. The CDR3 sequence is CAWSYTGELFF. Written as DNA, the CDR3 is TGTGCCTGGAGTTATACCGGGGAGCTGTTTTTT.

V and J are TRBV6-5 and TRBJ1-5, with 9 bases aligning to TRBD1. With V trimmed by 6 bases and J by 2 bases, 5 bases remained unmatched. This CDR3 has 15 amino acids. Germline V lookup: CDR1 MNHEY, CDR2 SVGAGI. The CDR3 is CASSGTGLGNQPQHF. The CDR3 bases are TGTGCCAGCAGCGGGACAGGGTTGGGCAATCAGCCCCAGCATTTT.